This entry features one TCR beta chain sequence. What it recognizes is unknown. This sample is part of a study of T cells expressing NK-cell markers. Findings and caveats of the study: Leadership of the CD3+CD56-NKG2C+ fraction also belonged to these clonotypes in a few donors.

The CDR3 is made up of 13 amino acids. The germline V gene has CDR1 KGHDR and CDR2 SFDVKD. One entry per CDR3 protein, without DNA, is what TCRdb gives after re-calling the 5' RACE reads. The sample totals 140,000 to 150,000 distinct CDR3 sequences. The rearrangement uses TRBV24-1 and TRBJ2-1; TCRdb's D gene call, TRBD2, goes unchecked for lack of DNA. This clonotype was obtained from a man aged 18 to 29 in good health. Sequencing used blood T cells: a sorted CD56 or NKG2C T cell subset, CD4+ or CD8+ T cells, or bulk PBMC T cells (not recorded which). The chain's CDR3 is CATSELTSGEQFF.